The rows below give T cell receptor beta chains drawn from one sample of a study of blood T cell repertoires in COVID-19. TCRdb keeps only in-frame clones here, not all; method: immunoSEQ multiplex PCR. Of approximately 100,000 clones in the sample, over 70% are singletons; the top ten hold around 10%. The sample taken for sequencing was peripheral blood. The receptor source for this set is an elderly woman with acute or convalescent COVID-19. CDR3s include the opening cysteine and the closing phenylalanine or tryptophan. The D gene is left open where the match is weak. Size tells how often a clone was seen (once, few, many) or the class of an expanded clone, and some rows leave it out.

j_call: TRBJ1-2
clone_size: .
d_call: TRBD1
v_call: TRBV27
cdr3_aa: CASSLTRTGGKDGYTF
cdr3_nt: TGTGCCAGCAGTTTAACCCGGACAGGGGGCAAGGATGGCTACACCTTC

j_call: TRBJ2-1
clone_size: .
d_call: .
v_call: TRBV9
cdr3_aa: CASSVDRRSYNEQFF
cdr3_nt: TGTGCCAGCAGCGTAGACAGGCGCTCCTACAATGAGCAGTTCTTC

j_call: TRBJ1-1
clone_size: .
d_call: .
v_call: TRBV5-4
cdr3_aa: CASSQGTMNTEAFF
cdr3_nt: TGTGCCAGCAGCCAAGGAACTATGAACACTGAAGCTTTCTTT

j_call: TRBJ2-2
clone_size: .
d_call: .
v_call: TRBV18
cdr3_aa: CASSPGALAGELFF
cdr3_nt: TGTGCCAGCTCACCAGGAGCCCTCGCCGGGGAGCTGTTTTTT

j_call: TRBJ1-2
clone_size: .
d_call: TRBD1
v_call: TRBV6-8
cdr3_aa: CASRHRDRGDYGYTF
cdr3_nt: TGTGCCAGCAGACACCGGGACAGGGGTGACTATGGCTACACCTTC

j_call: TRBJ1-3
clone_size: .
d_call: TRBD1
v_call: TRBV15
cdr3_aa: CATSRTGSGNTIYF
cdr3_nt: TGTGCCACCAGCAGGACAGGGTCCGGAAACACCATATATTTT

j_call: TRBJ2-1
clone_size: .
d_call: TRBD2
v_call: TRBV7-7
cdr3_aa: CASSHAGDGHNEQFF
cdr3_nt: TGTGCCAGCAGTCATGCGGGGGACGGCCACAATGAGCAGTTCTTC

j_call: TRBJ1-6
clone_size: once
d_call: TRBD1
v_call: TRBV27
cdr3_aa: CASSLERQGSSPLHF
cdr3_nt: TGTGCCAGCAGTTTAGAGAGACAGGGGTCTTCACCCCTCCACTTT

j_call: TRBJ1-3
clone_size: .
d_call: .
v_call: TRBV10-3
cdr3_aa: CATSPQGNTIYF
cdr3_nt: TGTGCCACCAGCCCCCAGGGAAACACCATATATTTT

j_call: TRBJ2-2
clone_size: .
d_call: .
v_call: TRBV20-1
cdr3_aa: CSASVKRANTGELFF
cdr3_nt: TGCAGTGCTAGTGTTAAGCGGGCAAACACCGGGGAGCTGTTTTTT

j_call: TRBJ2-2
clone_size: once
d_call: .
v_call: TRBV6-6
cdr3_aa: CASRKTSLFNTGELFF
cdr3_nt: TGTGCCAGCAGGAAGACTAGTCTTTTTAACACCGGGGAGCTGTTTTTT

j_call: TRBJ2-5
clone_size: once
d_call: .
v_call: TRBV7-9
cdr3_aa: CASTVGALKETQYF
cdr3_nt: TGTGCCAGCACCGTCGGAGCGCTGAAGGAGACCCAGTACTTC

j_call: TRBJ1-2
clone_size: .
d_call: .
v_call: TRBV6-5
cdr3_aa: CASSIFRNYGYTF
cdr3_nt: TGTGCCAGCAGCATATTCAGGAACTATGGCTACACCTTC

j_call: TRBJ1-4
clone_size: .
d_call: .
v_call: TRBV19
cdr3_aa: CASSLGRATNEKLFF
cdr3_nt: TGTGCCAGTAGTCTTGGGCGTGCAACTAATGAAAAACTGTTTTTT

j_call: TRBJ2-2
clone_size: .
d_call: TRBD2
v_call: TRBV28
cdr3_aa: CASRTGGANGGELFF
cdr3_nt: TGTGCCAGCAGAACCGGGGGGGCCAACGGCGGGGAGCTGTTTTTT

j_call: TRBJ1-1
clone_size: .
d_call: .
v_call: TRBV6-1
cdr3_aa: CASSTIGGDTEAFF
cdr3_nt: TGTGCCAGCAGTACCATTGGGGGGGACACTGAAGCTTTCTTT

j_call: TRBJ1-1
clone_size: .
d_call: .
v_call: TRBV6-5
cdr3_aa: CASSYRQMNTEAFF
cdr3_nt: TGTGCCAGCAGTTACAGACAGATGAACACTGAAGCTTTCTTT

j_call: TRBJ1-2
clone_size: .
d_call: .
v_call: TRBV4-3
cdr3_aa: CASSQARANYGYTF
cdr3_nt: TGCGCCAGCAGCCAAGCCAGGGCCAACTATGGCTACACCTTC

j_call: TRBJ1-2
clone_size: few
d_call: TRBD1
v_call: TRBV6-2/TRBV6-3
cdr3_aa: CASSRNQGQLYYGYTF
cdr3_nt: TGTGCCAGCAGTCGCAACCAGGGACAGCTATACTATGGCTACACCTTC

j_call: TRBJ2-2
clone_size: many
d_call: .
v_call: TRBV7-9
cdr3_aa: CASSFIEGFTGELFF
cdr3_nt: TGTGCCAGCAGCTTTATTGAGGGATTCACCGGGGAGCTGTTTTTT

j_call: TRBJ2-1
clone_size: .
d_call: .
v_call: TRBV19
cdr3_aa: CASSSTANEQFF
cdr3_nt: TGTGCCAGTAGTTCGACAGCAAATGAGCAGTTCTTC

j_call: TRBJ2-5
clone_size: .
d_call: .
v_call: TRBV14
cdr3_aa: CASSQDRRRSQETQYF
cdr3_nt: TGTGCCAGCAGCCAAGATCGAAGGCGGAGCCAAGAGACCCAGTACTTC

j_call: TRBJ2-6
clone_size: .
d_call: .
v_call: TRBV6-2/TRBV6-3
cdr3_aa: CASSYVSRGSGANVLTF
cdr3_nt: TGTGCCAGCAGTTACGTTTCACGAGGGTCAGGGGCCAACGTCCTGACTTTC

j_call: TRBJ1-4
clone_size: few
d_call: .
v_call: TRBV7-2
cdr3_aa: CASSLDRNEKLFF
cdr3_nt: TGTGCCAGCAGCTTAGACAGGAATGAAAAACTGTTTTTT

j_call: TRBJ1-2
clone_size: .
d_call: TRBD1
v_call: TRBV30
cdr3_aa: CAWSRDSVLVTF
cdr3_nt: TGTGCCTGGAGCCGGGACAGCGTTCTAGTCACCTTC

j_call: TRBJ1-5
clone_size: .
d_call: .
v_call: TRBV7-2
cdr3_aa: CASSSSTKNQPQHF
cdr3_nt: TGTGCCAGCAGCTCGAGTACCAAGAATCAGCCCCAGCATTTT

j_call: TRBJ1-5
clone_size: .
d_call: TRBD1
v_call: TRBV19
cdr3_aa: CASNAGQALSNQPQHF
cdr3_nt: TGTGCCAGTAACGCCGGACAGGCCCTTAGCAATCAGCCCCAGCATTTT

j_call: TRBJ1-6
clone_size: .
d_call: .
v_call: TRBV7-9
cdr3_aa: CASSPDRYNSPLHF
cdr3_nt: TGTGCCAGCAGCCCAGACAGATACAATTCACCCCTCCACTTT

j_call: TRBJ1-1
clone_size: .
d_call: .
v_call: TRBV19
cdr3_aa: CASNAGLRLAEAFF
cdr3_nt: TGTGCCAGTAATGCGGGGCTCAGATTGGCTGAAGCTTTCTTT

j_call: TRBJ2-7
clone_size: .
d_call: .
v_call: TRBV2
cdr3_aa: CASHQVGEQYF
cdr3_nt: TGTGCCAGCCATCAGGTGGGCGAGCAGTACTTC

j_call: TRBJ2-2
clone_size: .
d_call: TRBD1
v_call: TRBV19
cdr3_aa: CASSLPGGTGELFF
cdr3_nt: TGTGCCAGTTCCCTCCCAGGGGGCACCGGGGAGCTGTTTTTT

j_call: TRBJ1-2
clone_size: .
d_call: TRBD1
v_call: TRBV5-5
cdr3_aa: CASSLDPGTGTRGYTF
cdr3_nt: TGTGCCAGCAGCTTGGACCCCGGGACAGGGACGAGGGGCTACACCTTC

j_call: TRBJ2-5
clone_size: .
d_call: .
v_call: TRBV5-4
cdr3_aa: CASSVRTGIQETQYF
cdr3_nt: TGTGCCAGCAGCGTTAGGACTGGAATACAAGAGACCCAGTACTTC

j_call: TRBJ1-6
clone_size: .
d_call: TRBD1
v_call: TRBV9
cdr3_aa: CASSPRTGGGSPLHF
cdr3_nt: TGTGCCAGCAGCCCCCGGACAGGGGGTGGATCACCCCTCCACTTT

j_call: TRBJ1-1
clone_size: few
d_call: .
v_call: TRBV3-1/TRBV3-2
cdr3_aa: CASINRGNTEAFF
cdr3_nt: TGTGCCAGCATAAACCGGGGGAACACTGAAGCTTTCTTT

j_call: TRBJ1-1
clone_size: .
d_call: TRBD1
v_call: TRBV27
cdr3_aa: CASSLRVVGGYPNTEAFF
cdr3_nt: TGTGCCAGCAGTTTAAGGGTTGTAGGGGGCTATCCGAACACTGAAGCTTTCTTT

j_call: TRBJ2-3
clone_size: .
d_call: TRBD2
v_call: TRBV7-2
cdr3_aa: CASSSGASGGADTQYF
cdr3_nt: TGTGCCAGCAGCTCAGGGGCTAGCGGGGGGGCAGATACGCAGTATTTT

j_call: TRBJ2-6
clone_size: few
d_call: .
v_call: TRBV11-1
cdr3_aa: CASSPGGANVLTF
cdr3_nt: TGTGCCAGCAGCCCGGGTGGGGCCAACGTCCTGACTTTC

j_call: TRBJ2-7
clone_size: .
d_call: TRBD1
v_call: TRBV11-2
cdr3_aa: CASSLEGQVSKRSHEQYF
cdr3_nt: TGTGCCAGCAGCTTAGAAGGACAGGTTTCGAAAAGGTCCCACGAGCAGTACTTC

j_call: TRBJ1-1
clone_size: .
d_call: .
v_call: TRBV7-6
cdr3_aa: CASSPTRRELNTEAFF
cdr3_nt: TGTGCCAGCAGCCCCACGCGACGGGAGCTGAACACTGAAGCTTTCTTT

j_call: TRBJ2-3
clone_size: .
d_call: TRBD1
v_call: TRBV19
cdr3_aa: CASSGQGWDTQYF
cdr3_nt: TGTGCCAGTAGTGGACAGGGATGGGATACGCAGTATTTT

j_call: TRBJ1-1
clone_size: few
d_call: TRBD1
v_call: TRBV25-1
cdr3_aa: CASSSRQQGWKVKAFF
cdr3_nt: TGTGCCAGCAGTTCCCGTCAACAGGGGTGGAAAGTTAAAGCTTTCTTT

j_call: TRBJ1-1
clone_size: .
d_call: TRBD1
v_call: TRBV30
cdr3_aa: CAWVTGWGTEAFF
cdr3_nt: TGTGCCTGGGTGACAGGGTGGGGAACTGAAGCTTTCTTT

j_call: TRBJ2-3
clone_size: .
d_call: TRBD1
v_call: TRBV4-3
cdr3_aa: CASSQETGGASDTQYF
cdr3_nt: TGCGCCAGCAGCCAAGAGACAGGGGGCGCATCAGATACGCAGTATTTT

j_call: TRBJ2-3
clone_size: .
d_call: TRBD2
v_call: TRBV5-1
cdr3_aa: CASSWGWDRGGADTQYF
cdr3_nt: TGCGCCAGCAGCTGGGGATGGGACCGGGGGGGGGCAGATACGCAGTATTTT

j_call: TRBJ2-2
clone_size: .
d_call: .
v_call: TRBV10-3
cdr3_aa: CAIGPGLGFGGGELFF
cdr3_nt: TGTGCCATCGGTCCGGGACTCGGGTTCGGTGGCGGGGAGCTGTTTTTT

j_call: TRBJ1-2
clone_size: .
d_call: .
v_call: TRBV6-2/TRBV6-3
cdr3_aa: CASSPRTDNYGYTF
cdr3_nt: TGTGCCAGCAGTCCCCGGACAGATAACTATGGCTACACCTTC

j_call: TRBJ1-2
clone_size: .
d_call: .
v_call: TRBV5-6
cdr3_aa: CASSLGGRGNGYTF
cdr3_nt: TGTGCCAGCAGCTTGGGCGGCAGGGGTAATGGCTACACCTTC

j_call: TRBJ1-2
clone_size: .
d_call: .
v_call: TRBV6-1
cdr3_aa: CASSDRNYGYTF
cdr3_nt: TGTGCCAGCAGTGACAGGAACTATGGCTACACCTTC

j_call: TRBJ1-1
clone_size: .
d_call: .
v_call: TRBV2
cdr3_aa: CASSERGGRAEAFF
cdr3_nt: TGTGCCAGCAGTGAGCGCGGTGGCAGGGCTGAAGCTTTCTTT

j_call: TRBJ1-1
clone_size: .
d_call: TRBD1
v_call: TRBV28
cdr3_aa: CASSYTEGQGALGAFF
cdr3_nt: TGTGCCAGCAGCTATACTGAGGGACAGGGGGCATTGGGAGCTTTCTTT

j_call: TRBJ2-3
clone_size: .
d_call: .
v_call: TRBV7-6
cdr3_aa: CASSLRSLVGWADTQYF
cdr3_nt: TGTGCCAGCAGCTTAAGGTCCCTGGTCGGGTGGGCAGATACGCAGTATTTT

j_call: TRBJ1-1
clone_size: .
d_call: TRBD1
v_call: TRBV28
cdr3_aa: CASSLGQGVRFYTEAFF
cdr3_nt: TGTGCCAGCAGTTTAGGCCAGGGGGTCAGATTCTACACTGAAGCTTTCTTT

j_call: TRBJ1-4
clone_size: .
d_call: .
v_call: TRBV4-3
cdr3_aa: CASSPGQRTDNEKLFF
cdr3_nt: TGCGCCAGCAGTCCAGGTCAGAGGACAGATAATGAAAAACTGTTTTTT